This T cell receptor (beta chain) was recovered during a study of neurological immune-mediated disorders. Study background: The disease course was relapsing-remitting in 31 and secondary progressive in about 9% of the 34 multiple sclerosis patients. Findings and limits, study-wide: Falling below healthy controls, multiple sclerosis showed the least TCR clonal expansion, while HTLV-1-associated myelopathy showed the most. Phylogenetic analysis grouped 18 of 34 multiple sclerosis patients' repertoires together, suggesting a possible repertoire signature.

Sequencing runs each yielded over 180 million TCR-beta sequences from 15-18 subjects. TCRdb re-called the 5' RACE reads with MiXCR, one entry per CDR3 protein. The repertoire includes about 70,000 distinct CDR3 sequences, approximately 5% of them detected once, and over 2% sits in the top ten. This clonotype showed up many times. Antigen specificity is unknown. Deletions cut 4 bases from V and 2 bases from J, with 11 bases between. The CDR3 is 14 amino acids. Germline values: CDR1 SGHRS, CDR2 YFSETQ. V is TRBV5-1 and J is TRBJ2-3; D unclear. This receptor was taken from a woman in her 70s with multiple sclerosis. Sequenced material: PBMCs. CDR3 in amino acids: CASSLGRDTDTQYF. The CDR3 region has the DNA TGCGCCAGCAGCCTGGGAAGGGACACAGATACGCAGTATTTT. Looking up the rest from reference TRBV5-1 and TRBJ2-3 gives the full variable domain: KAGVTQTPRYLIKTRGQQVTLSCSPISGHRSVSWYQQTPGQGLQFLFEYFSETQRNKGNFPGRFSGRQFSNSRSEMNVSTLELGDSALYLCASSLGRDTDTQYFGPGTRLTVL.